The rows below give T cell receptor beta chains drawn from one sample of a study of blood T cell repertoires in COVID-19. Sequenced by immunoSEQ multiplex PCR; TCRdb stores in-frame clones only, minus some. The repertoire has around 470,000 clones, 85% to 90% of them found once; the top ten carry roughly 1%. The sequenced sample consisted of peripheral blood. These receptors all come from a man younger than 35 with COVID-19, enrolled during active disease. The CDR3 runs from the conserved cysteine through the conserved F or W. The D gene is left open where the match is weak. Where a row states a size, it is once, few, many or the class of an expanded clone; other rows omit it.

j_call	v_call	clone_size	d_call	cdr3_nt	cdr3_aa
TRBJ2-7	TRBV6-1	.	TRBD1	TGTGCCAGCAGTGATTCCGGGACAGGTTCCTACGAGCAGTACTTC	CASSDSGTGSYEQYF
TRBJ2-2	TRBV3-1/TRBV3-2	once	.	TGTGCCAGCAATCAGAATGGGGGCTCCGGGGAGCTGTTTTTT	CASNQNGGSGELFF
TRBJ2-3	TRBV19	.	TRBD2	TGTGCCAGTACTCGACTAGCTGGCACAGATACGCAGTATTTT	CASTRLAGTDTQYF
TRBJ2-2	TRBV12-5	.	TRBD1	TGTGCTAGTGGTCCGGACACAGGGGGCGCCCCTTCCGGGGAGCTGTTTTTT	CASGPDTGGAPSGELFF
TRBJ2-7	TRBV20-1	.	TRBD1	TGCAGTGCTAGTCGACAGGGCCTCCCCTACGAGCAGTACTTC	CSASRQGLPYEQYF
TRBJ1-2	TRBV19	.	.	TGTGCCAGTCACCCGGGGAACTATGGCTACACCTTC	CASHPGNYGYTF
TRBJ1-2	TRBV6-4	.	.	TGTGCCAGCAGTGACTCGATCAGGGGAGGCTACACCTTC	CASSDSIRGGYTF
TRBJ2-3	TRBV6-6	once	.	TGTGCCAGCAGTTACGTGGGCTACGGCACAGATACGCAGTATTTT	CASSYVGYGTDTQYF
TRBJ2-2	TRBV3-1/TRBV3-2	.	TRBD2	TGTGCCAGCAGCCAAGGCGGGGGGGCTAACACCGGGGAGCTGTTTTTT	CASSQGGGANTGELFF
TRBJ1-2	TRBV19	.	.	TGTGCCAGTACCACCCGTGCGTTGTCTGGCTACACCTTC	CASTTRALSGYTF
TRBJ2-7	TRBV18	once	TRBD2	TGTGCCAGCTCACCACTACGGAAGGGTACTAGCGGGAGTTATGAGCAGTACTTC	CASSPLRKGTSGSYEQYF
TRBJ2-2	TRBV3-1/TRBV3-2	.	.	TGTGCCAGCAGCCACCTCCCGTCGAACACCGGGGAGCTGTTTTTT	CASSHLPSNTGELFF
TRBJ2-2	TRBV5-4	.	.	TGTGCCAGCAGCCGAAGAGAGGGCGGGGACACCGGGGAGCTGTTTTTT	CASSRREGGDTGELFF
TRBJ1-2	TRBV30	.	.	TGTGCCTGGAGTTACGGGGGGCATGGAGGCTACACCTTC	CAWSYGGHGGYTF
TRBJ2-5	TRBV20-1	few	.	TGCAGTGCTAGTGCGGAGACCCAGTACTTC	CSASAETQYF
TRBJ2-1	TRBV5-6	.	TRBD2	TGTGCCAGCAGCTTGGCCAGGACTAGCGGGAGCCATGAGCAGTTCTTC	CASSLARTSGSHEQFF
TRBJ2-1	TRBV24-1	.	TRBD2	TGTGCCACCAGTGATAAGGGACTAGCGGGAGGTATTCACAATGAGCAGTTCTTC	CATSDKGLAGGIHNEQFF
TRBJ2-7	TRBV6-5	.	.	TGTGCCTCTACCCCCCAGGGGGGATCCTACGAGCAGTACTTC	CASTPQGGSYEQYF
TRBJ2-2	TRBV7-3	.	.	TGTGCCAGCAGCCGGGAGATTGGAACCGGGGAGCTGTTTTTT	CASSREIGTGELFF
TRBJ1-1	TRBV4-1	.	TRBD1	TGCGCCAGCAGCCGAGGACAGGGGTTTGAAGCTTTCTTT	CASSRGQGFEAFF
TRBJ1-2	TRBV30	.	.	TGTGCCTGGAGGGCGGGCTATGGCTACACCTTC	CAWRAGYGYTF
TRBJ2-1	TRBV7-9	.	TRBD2	TGTGCCAGCAGCCAGCTAGCGGGAGGGTCCTACAATGAGCAGTTCTTC	CASSQLAGGSYNEQFF
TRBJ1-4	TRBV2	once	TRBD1	TGTGCCAGCAGTGAAGAACAGGGGGCAGGAGAAAAACTGTTTTTT	CASSEEQGAGEKLFF
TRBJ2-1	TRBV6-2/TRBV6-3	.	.	TGTGCCAGCAGTTATTTATGGGGGGAGAATGAGCAGTTCTTC	CASSYLWGENEQFF
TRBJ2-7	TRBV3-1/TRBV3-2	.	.	TGTGCCAGCAGCCAGGGCCAGGGATACGAGCAGTACTTC	CASSQGQGYEQYF
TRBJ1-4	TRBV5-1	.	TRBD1	TGCGCCAGCAGCTTGCTCGGACAGGGTGGTGAAAAACTGTTTTTT	CASSLLGQGGEKLFF
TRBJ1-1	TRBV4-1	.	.	TGCGCCAGCAGCCAAACAGGGTTTAACACTGAAGCTTTCTTT	CASSQTGFNTEAFF
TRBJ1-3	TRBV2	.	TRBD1	TGTGCCAGCACTGGACAGGGGGCAAACACCATATATTTT	CASTGQGANTIYF